This TCR beta chain was found in a study of blood T cells in healthy people across ages. Study-level findings and limits: It was not possible, with unsorted PBMCs, to conclusively compare naive and antigen-experienced cells.

Of note for this clonotype: Its antigen is still unknown.

Using a J-beta primer mix together with a sample-barcoded 5' primer, a second PCR was run for roughly 7 to 12 cycles. Each of the cDNA molecules was tagged by a template-switch adaptor with 12 random nucleotides. MiXCR was run by TCRdb on the 5' RACE reads, yielding one entry per CDR3 protein. The sample has fewer than 700,000 distinct CDR3 sequences, roughly 43% seen once. The CDR3 loop spans 18 amino acids. Germline V gene data show CDR1 as MDHEN and CDR2 as SYDVKM. V was trimmed by 3 bases and J by 5 bases, leaving 26 bases between them. This sequence originates from an elderly man in good health. The chain couples TRBV28 to TRBJ2-7; D could derive from TRBD1 or TRBD2 (5 bases each). Sequenced sample: blood. CDR3: CASSFWDPGDSASDEQYF. The CDR3 DNA is TGTGCCAGCAGTTTTTGGGACCCTGGAGACAGCGCATCGGACGAGCAGTACTTC.